This T cell receptor beta chain derives from a study of vaccination effects on CD4 cells after COVID-19. The protocol was immunoSEQ multiplex PCR, while the TCRdb copy is restricted to in-frame clones and leaves out a portion. The sample carries 71,000 or so clones, approximately 70% recorded once. The CDR3 length is 17 residues. Germline values: CDR1 SGHVS, CDR2 FQNEAQ. The ends lost 5 bases at V and 2 bases at J; junction bases unmatched: 8. Sequencing followed a ViraFEST assay step that expanded antigen-specific CD4+ T cells with viral peptide pools. CD4+ T cells were isolated after roughly nine days of culture. The study found no prior SARS-CoV-2 infection in the vaccine recipients, who tested negative for nucleocapsid antibodies. For this clone: What it binds is unknown.

The source of this sequence is a human donor who received a COVID-19 vaccine. The chain combines TRBV7-8 with TRBJ2-3; TRBD2 matches at 12 bases. Here the sequenced sample was CD4+ T cells from PBMCs cultured with HCoV-OC43 spike peptides, taken before COVID-19 vaccination. Documented subset: HCoV-OC43 spike overlapping peptide pool stimulation. The CDR3: CASSRRTSGGTTDTQYF. The CDR3 nucleotides are TGTGCCAGCAGCCGGAGAACTAGCGGGGGGACCACAGATACGCAGTATTTT.